The 10 T cell receptor beta chains presented below share a single source sample, sequenced in a study of neurological immune-mediated disorders. Noted time point: longitudinal time-point 2. TCRdb called the 5' RACE reads again in MiXCR, with one record for every CDR3 protein. The sample has around 90,000 distinct CDR3 sequences; over 10% are singletons. The source material was PBMCs. Receptors were obtained from a female donor with HTLV-1-associated myelopathy (HAM/TSP).

Many counts were recorded for this clonotype. This chain joins TRBV5-1 and TRBJ2-7; no clear D gene. The germline V gene has CDR1 SGHRS and CDR2 YFSETQ. The CDR3 is made up of 12 amino acids. V was cut by 0 bases and J by 4 bases, with 5 bases left in between. The CDR3 DNA is TGCGCCAGCAGCTTGGACGGGTACGAGCAGTACTTC. Its protein product is CASSLDGYEQYF.

This clonotype was counted at least ten times. The chain employs TRBV3-1 and TRBJ2-7; no firm D call. Trimming stripped 0 bases from V and 3 bases from J, with 6 bases between. The CDR3 covers 13 residues. Looked up from germline, CDR1 is LGHDT and CDR2 is YNNKEL (reference sequence). The CDR3 sequence is CASSQETYYEQYF. In DNA, the CDR3 is TGTGCCAGCAGCCAAGAGACTTACTACGAGCAGTACTTC.

This clonotype occurred many times. V is TRBV20-1 and J is TRBJ2-7, with 13 bases lining up with TRBD2. V shed 6 bases and J 6 bases; nucleotides not matched to a gene: 8. Germline V gene lookup returns CDR1 DFQATT and CDR2 SNEGSKA (reference sequence). CDR3 size: 14 residues. This chain's CDR3 is CSAKTGTSGIEQYF. CDR3 bases: TGCAGTGCGAAAACGGGGACTAGCGGGATCGAGCAGTACTTC.

For this clonotype: The junction does not match germline at one end; this may be a read error. The chain joins TRBV6-5 to TRBJ2-7; possibly TRBD1 or TRBD2 for D (6 bases each). CDR1 MNHEY and CDR2 SVGAGI come from the germline V gene. The CDR3 covers 12 residues. The CDR3 here is CASSYSDLRGGF. CDR3 nucleotides: TGTGCCAGCAGTTACTCCGACCTCAGGGGAGGCTTC.

This clonotype was found many times. The chain combines TRBV10-3 with TRBJ2-5; 10 positions agree with TRBD1. Germline-derived CDR1 and CDR2 are ENHRY and SYGVKD. The CDR3 is made up of 16 amino acids. V gave up 10 bases and J gave up 3 bases; unmatched junction bases: 14. CDR3 DNA sequence: TGTGCCACTACGAAAGGGACAGGGGCAGGAGAAGAGACCCAGTACTTC. Protein sequence: CATTKGTGAGEETQYF.

This clonotype was picked up many times. V is TRBV5-1 and J is TRBJ2-2, with 9 bases that match TRBD1. Trimming removed 4 bases from V and 6 bases from J; junction bases left unmatched: 10. Germline V gene sequence: CDR1 SGHRS, CDR2 YFSETQ. The CDR3 spans 16 residues. This CDR3 reads CASSAAGQGNPGELFF. CDR3 nucleotide sequence: TGCGCCAGCAGCGCGGCGGGACAGGGTAATCCCGGGGAGCTGTTTTTT. Supplemented by reference TRBV5-1 and TRBJ2-2, the full variable domain reads KAGVTQTPRYLIKTRGQQVTLSCSPISGHRSVSWYQQTPGQGLQFLFEYFSETQRNKGNFPGRFSGRQFSNSRSEMNVSTLELGDSALYLCASSAAGQGNPGELFFGEGSRLTVL.

This clonotype appeared many times. This chain connects TRBV20-1 to TRBJ1-2; 10 bases map to TRBD1. Germline V gene data show CDR1 as DFQATT and CDR2 as SNEGSKA (reference sequence). With 6 bases clipped from V and 7 bases from J, the junction kept 8 bases outside the gene matches. CDR3 size: 13 residues. CDR3 DNA: TGCAGTGCCCCGGGACAGGGGCAAGGTGGCTACACCTTC. This sequence encodes CSAPGQGQGGYTF.

The sample holds many counts of this clonotype. The CDR3 DNA follows: TGTGCCAGCAGACTGCAAGAGACCCAGTACTTC. Translation gives CASRLQETQYF. The chain couples TRBV4-2 to TRBJ2-5; no firm D call. CDR3 length equals 11 residues. Looked up from germline, CDR1 is LGHNA and CDR2 is YNFKEQ. The V gene lost 6 bases and the J gene lost 2 bases, with 4 bases spanning the gap.

This clonotype was seen repeatedly, ten times or more. The chain joins TRBV18 to TRBJ1-1; D perhaps matches TRBD1 (5 bases). Trimming pared 3 bases from V and 7 bases from J, leaving 12 bases between. CDR1 is KGHSH and CDR2 is LQKENI in the germline V gene. This CDR3 is 13 amino acids long. The CDR3 protein is CASSPGRAVEAFF. The DNA for the CDR3 is TGTGCCAGCTCACCCGGCAGGGCGGTTGAAGCTTTCTTT.

There are many counts of this clonotype. The chain couples TRBV10-3 to TRBJ2-5, with D possibly being TRBD2 (6 bases). V dropped 6 bases and J dropped 5 bases, with 16 bases sitting between them. Germline CDR1 reads ENHRY; CDR2 reads SYGVKD. This CDR3 has 14 residues. The CDR3 DNA follows: TGTGCCATCAGGCGGGATCCACTAAAGGAGACCCAGTACTTC. Translated, it gives CAIRRDPLKETQYF.